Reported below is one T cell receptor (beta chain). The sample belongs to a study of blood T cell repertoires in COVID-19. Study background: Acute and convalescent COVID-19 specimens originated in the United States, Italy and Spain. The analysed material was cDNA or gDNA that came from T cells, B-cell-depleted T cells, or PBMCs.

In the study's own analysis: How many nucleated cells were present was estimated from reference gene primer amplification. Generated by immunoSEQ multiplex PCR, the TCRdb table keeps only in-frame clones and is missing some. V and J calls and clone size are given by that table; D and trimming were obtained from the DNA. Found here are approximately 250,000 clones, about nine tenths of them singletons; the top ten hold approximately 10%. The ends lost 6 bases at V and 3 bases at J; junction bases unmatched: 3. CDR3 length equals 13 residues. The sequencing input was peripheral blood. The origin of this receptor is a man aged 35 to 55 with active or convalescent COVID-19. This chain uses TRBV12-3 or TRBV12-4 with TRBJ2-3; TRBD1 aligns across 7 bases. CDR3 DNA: TGTGCCAGCAGCCCAGGGGGAACAGATACGCAGTATTTT. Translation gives CASSPGGTDTQYF.